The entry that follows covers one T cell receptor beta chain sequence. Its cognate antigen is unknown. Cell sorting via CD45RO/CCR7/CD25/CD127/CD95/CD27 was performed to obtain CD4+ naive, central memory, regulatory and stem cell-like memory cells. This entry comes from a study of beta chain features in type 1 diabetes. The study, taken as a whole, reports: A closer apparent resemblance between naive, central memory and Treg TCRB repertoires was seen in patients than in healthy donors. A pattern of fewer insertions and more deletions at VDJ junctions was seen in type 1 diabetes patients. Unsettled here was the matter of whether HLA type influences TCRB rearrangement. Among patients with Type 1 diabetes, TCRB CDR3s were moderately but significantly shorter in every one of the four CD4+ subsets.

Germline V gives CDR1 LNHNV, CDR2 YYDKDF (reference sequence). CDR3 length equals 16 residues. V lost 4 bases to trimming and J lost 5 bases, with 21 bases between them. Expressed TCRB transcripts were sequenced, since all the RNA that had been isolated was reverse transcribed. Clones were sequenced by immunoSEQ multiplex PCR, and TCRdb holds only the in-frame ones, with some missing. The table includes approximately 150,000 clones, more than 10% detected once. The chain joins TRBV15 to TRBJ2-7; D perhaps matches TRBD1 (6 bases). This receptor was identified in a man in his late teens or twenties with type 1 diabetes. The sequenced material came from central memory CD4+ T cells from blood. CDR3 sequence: CATSTLFQGSRDEQYF. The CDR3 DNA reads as TGTGCCACCAGCACGCTTTTTCAGGGGAGTCGCGACGAGCAGTACTTC.